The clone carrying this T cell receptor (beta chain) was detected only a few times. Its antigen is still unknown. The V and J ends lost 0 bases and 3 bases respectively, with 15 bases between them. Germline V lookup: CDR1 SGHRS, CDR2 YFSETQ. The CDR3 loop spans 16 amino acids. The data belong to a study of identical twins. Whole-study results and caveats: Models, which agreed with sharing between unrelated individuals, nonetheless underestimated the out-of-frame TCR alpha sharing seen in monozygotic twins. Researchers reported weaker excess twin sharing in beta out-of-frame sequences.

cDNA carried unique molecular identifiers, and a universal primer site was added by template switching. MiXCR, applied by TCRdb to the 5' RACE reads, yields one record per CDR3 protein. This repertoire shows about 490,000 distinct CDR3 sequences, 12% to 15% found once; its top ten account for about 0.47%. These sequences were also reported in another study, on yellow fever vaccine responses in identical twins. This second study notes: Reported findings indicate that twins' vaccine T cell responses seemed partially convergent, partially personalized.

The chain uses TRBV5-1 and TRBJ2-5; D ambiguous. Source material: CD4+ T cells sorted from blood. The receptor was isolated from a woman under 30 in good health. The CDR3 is CASSLGVQGNEETQYF. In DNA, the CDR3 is TGCGCCAGCAGCTTGGGTGTCCAAGGAAACGAAGAGACCCAGTACTTC.